This T cell receptor (beta chain) originates from a study of T-cell memory formation after mild COVID-19. Study-wide points: Among contracting clones, CD4+ were mainly CM/EM and CD8+ enriched in EMRA.

Only a few counts were recorded for this clonotype. Its antigen is not known. Constant-segment primers and 5'RACE yielded cDNA libraries for TCR alpha and TCR beta, each carrying sample barcodes and UMIs. TCRdb processed the 5' RACE reads anew with MiXCR; each CDR3 protein has one entry. This table has 180,000 or so distinct CDR3 sequences, more than 9% appearing once. This TCR came from a man younger than 35 who had mild COVID-19 (a few samples of this study predate the infection). Cell type and time point are not known. The sequenced sample consisted of PBMCs or a T cell subset sorted from them (not recorded which).

The chain's CDR3 is CASSPRGPREGDTQYF. In nucleotides, the CDR3 is TGTGCCAGCAGCCCCCGGGGGCCAAGGGAAGGAGATACGCAGTATTTT. The chain links TRBV9 to TRBJ2-3; D may match TRBD1 or TRBD2 (6 bases each). CDR3 length: 16 amino acids. V lost 4 bases and J 5 bases, leaving 20 bases between the germline ends. Germline CDR1 is SGDLS and CDR2 is YYNGEE.